This T cell receptor beta chain was profiled in a study of T cell repertoires in cytomegalovirus infection. Overall study: HLA-B-restricted CMV epitopes that are well studied, plus recently identified HLA-C-restricted ones, were used by the study. Both CMV infection and a matching HLA type were indicated by public TCR beta signatures.

Details on this clonotype: Antigen unknown.

TCRdb redid the calling of the reads with MiXCR, one entry per CDR3 protein. The sample consists of 35,000 or so distinct CDR3 sequences, over 50% of them appearing once. Germline CDR1 reads SGHVT; CDR2 reads SQSDAQ. Trimming removed 3 bases from V and 3 bases from J, with 12 bases in between. This CDR3 region has 14 residues. Study-wide results and caveats: HLA-C-restricted, CMV-specific TCR beta clonotypes were dominant ex vivo.

The chain couples TRBV7-4 to TRBJ2-7, with TRBD1 as a possible D gene (6 bases). The starting material was CD8+ T cells from cultured PBMCs, obtained from culture after CMV antigen stimulation. The sequence was obtained from a human donor in good health (CMV status not recorded). Some clones in this sample may be carry-over from other donors' samples. CDR3 DNA: TGTGCCAGCAGCTTTAGGGACAATTACTACGAGCAGTACTTC. The encoded protein is CASSFRDNYYEQYF.